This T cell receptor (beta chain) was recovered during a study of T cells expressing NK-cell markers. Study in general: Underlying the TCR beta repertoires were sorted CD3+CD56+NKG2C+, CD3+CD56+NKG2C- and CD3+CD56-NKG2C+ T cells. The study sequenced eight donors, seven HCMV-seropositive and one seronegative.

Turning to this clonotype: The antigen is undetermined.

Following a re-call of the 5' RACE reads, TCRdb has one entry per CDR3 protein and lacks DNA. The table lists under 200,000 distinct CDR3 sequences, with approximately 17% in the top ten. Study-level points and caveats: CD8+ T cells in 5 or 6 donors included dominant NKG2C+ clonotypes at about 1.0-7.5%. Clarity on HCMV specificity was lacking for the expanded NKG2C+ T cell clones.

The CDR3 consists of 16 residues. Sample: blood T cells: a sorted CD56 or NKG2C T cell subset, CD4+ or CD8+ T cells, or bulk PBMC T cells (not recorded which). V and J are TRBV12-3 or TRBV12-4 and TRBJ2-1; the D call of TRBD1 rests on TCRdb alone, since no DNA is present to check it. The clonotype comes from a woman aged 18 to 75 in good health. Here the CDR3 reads CASSLPLTGQNNEQFF.